A selection of T cell receptor beta chains follows, all from one sample in a study of identical twins. TCRdb reprocessed the 5' RACE reads via MiXCR and lists one record per CDR3 protein. Here the sample spans hundreds of thousands of distinct CDR3 sequences, 8% to 9% being singletons. The same data also contributed to another study, on yellow fever vaccine responses in identical twins.

The source material was PBMCs. The receptors here all came from a woman aged 18-30 years in good health. Each CDR3 is given with its conserved first and last residue. D genes are given only for firm matches. Clone size is shown for a subset of rows, as once, few, many or a class of expanded clone.

clone_size d_call j_call v_call cdr3_aa cdr3_nt
few TRBD2 TRBJ2-3 TRBV6-1 CASTSGGGPGTDTQYF TGTGCCAGCACGTCTGGGGGAGGGCCGGGCACAGATACGCAGTATTTT
few TRBD1 TRBJ2-7 TRBV12-3/TRBV12-4 CASSSSLRQGAYEQYF TGTGCCAGCAGTTCTTCCCTCCGACAGGGGGCCTACGAGCAGTACTTC
. TRBD2 TRBJ2-1 TRBV5-6 CAMSPGTSCTNEQFF TGTGCCATGAGCCCCGGGACTAGCTGTACTAATGAGCAGTTCTTC
few . TRBJ1-5 TRBV5-5 CASSIGQSSNQPQHF TGTGCCAGCAGCATCGGACAGAGTAGCAATCAGCCCCAGCATTTT
many . TRBJ1-6 TRBV12-3/TRBV12-4 CASRQGLEVNSPLHF TGTGCCAGCAGGCAGGGCCTGGAGGTGAATTCACCCCTCCACTTT
few TRBD1 TRBJ2-2 TRBV5-1 CASSLVPQGAVTGELFF TGCGCCAGCAGCTTGGTCCCACAGGGGGCGGTCACCGGGGAGCTGTTTTTT
. TRBD2 TRBJ2-7 TRBV20-1 CSALTGTRLYEQYF TGCAGTGCTTTGACCGGGACTAGGCTTTACGAGCAGTACTTC
few . TRBJ2-1 TRBV7-2 CASSLVAESKKFF TGTGCCAGCAGCTTAGTAGCGGAGAGTAAAAAGTTCTTC
few TRBD2 TRBJ2-3 TRBV5-1 CASSPAASGFTDTQYF TGCGCCAGCAGCCCCGCGGCTAGCGGATTCACAGATACGCAGTATTTT
few . TRBJ1-2 TRBV7-8 CASSLETAVYGYTF TGTGCCAGCAGCTTAGAGACGGCGGTCTATGGCTACACCTTC
few TRBD1 TRBJ2-5 TRBV28 CASSWRDREETQYF TGTGCCAGCAGTTGGAGGGACAGGGAAGAGACCCAGTACTTC
few . TRBJ1-2 TRBV5-1 CASREQWTENYGYTF TGCGCCAGTAGGGAACAGTGGACAGAAAACTATGGCTACACCTTC
. . TRBJ2-1 TRBV11-2 CASSLRGGDWSNEQFF TGTGCCAGCAGCTTAAGGGGGGGGGACTGGTCCAATGAGCAGTTCTTC
few TRBD2 TRBJ2-2 TRBV11-1 CASSFSASSGGLTGELFF TGTGCCAGCAGCTTTTCTGCTTCTAGCGGGGGTTTGACCGGGGAGCTGTTTTTT
. . TRBJ2-1 TRBV18 CASSPPNEQFF TGTGCCAGCTCACCACCCAATGAGCAGTTCTTC
. . TRBJ2-5 TRBV24-1 CATSFEIGNQETQYF TGTGCCACCAGTTTTGAAATCGGTAACCAAGAGACCCAGTACTTC
many TRBD1 TRBJ2-5 TRBV6-5 CASSYRDRVQETQYF TGTGCCAGCAGTTACCGGGACAGGGTTCAAGAGACCCAGTACTTC